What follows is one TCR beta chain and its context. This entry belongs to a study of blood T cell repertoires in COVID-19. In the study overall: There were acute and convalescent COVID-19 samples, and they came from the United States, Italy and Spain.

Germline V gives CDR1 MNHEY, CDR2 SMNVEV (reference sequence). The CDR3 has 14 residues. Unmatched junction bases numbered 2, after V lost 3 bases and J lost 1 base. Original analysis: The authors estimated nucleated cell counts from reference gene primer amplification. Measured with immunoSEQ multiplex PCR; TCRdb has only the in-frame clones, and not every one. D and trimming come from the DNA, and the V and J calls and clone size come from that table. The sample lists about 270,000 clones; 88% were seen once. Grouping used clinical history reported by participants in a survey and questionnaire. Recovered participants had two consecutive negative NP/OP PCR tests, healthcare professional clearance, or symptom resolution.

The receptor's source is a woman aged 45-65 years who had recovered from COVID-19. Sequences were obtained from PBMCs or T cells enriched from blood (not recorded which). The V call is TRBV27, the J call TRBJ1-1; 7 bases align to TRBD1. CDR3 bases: TGTGCCAGCAGTTTGACAGGGTGGAACACTGAAGCTTTCTTT. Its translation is CASSLTGWNTEAFF.